The 32 T cell receptor beta chains presented below share a single source sample, sequenced in a study of brain metastases from non-small cell lung cancer. The data were produced by immunoSEQ multiplex PCR, yet TCRdb's version contains in-frame clones alone and is incomplete. The data hold a few thousand clones, with about 74% observed a single time. Specimen: primary lung tumor tissue. The receptors here all came from a donor older than 35 with non-small cell lung cancer.

The chain combines TRBV5-4 with TRBJ2-2, with a weak D call TRBD2 (5 bases). The CDR3 sequence is 15 residues long. The germline V gene has CDR1 SGHNT and CDR2 YYREEE (reference sequence). Trimming stripped 4 bases from V and 5 bases from J, with 15 bases between. For the CDR3, the DNA is TGTGCCAGCAGCCTAAACAGCGGACTTACCGGGGAGCTGTTTTTT. This codes for CASSLNSGLTGELFF. The entire variable domain, with the rest obtained from reference TRBV5-4 and TRBJ2-2, is as follows: ETGVTQSPTHLIKTRGQQVTLRCSSQSGHNTVSWYQQALGQGPQFIFQYYREEENGRGNFPPRFSGLQFPNYSSELNVNALELDDSALYLCASSLNSGLTGELFFGEGSRLTVL.

The genes are TRBV6-6 and TRBJ2-3; 7 bases match TRBD2. V dropped 4 bases and J dropped 6; count of bases not matched to a gene: 13. Germline CDR1 reads MNHNY; CDR2 reads SVGAGI (reference sequence). The CDR3 totals 16 residues. Here the CDR3 DNA reads TGTGCCAGCAGTTCCCGGATGACGGGGGGACCCGATACGCAGTATTTT. Its translation is CASSSRMTGGPDTQYF.

The V call is TRBV9, the J call TRBJ2-3; D is undetermined. V was trimmed by 3 bases and J by 3 bases, leaving 11 bases between them. Germline values: CDR1 SGDLS, CDR2 YYNGEE. CDR3 size: 14 residues. In DNA, the CDR3 is TGTGCCAGCAGCGCTGGCCCCCTAACAGATACGCAGTATTTT. Translation: CASSAGPLTDTQYF.

On this clone itself: The germline gene is not matched at one end of the junction; a read error may be the cause. The J gene is TRBJ2-7, the V gene TRBV7-6; TRBD1 matches 7 bases. Germline V gene sequence: CDR1 SGHVS, CDR2 FNYEAQ. The CDR3 spans 14 residues. The CDR3 is CVSSLTQGIYEQYF. DNA for the CDR3: TGTGTCAGCAGCCTTACACAGGGGATCTACGAGCAGTACTTC.

This clone was observed a few times. For the CDR3, the DNA is TGTGCCAGCAGTGTCAAGCGGGGGGGCTCAGATACGCAGTATTTT. Translating it yields CASSVKRGGSDTQYF. J is TRBJ2-3 and V is TRBV2; the match to TRBD2 covers 10 bases. CDR1 and CDR2 from the germline V gene are SNHLY and FYNNEI. The CDR3 loop spans 15 amino acids. The trim removed 4 bases at V and 4 bases at J, leaving 5 bases unmatched.

Of note for this clone: The junction shows a germline mismatch at one end, possibly a read error. The chain uses TRBV5-4 and TRBJ2-2; TRBD1 or TRBD2 may be the D gene (5 bases each). The CDR3 consists of 13 residues. CDR1 and CDR2 from the germline V gene are SGHNT and YYREEE (reference sequence). The chain's CDR3 is CASSLDGAGELFF. DNA for the CDR3: TGTGCCAGCAGCTTGGACGGGGCCGGGGAACTGTTTTTT.

Note on this clone: One end of the junction fails to match germline, which may point to a read error. The V gene is TRBV2, the J gene TRBJ1-1, with D uncertain. Germline CDR1 is SNHLY and CDR2 is FYNNEI. This CDR3 contains 13 residues. The CDR3 loop reads CVSKETYHTEAFF. The CDR3 nucleotides are TGTGTCAGCAAGGAGACTTACCACACTGAAGCTTTCTTT.

This clone was detected once. This chain joins TRBV6-2 or TRBV6-3 and TRBJ2-7; D is tentatively TRBD1 or TRBD2 (5 bases each). The V end was cut by 2 bases, the J end by 4 bases, with 12 bases between. The CDR3 totals 14 residues. The germline V gene encodes CDR1 MNHEY and CDR2 SVGEGT. CDR3: CASSYGGRHYEQYF. In nucleotides, the CDR3 is TGTGCCAGCAGTTACGGGGGTCGGCATTACGAGCAGTACTTC.

This rearrangement joins TRBV7-2 to TRBJ2-5; 8 bases fit TRBD1. Looked up from germline, CDR1 is SGHTA and CDR2 is FQGNSA. This CDR3 spans 14 amino acids. The ends lost 2 bases at V and 5 bases at J; junction bases unmatched: 4. The CDR3 here is CASSLNRGRETQYF. The CDR3 DNA sequence: TGTGCCAGCAGCTTAAACAGGGGGAGGGAGACCCAGTACTTC. Filled out from reference TRBV7-2 and TRBJ2-5, the complete variable domain reads GAGVSQSPSNKVTEKGKDVELRCDPISGHTALYWYRQSLGQGLEFLIYFQGNSAPDKSGLPSDRFSAERTGGSVSTLTIQRTQQEDSAVYLCASSLNRGRETQYFGPGTRLLVL.

V gene TRBV18 combines with J gene TRBJ1-1; perhaps TRBD1 as D (5 bases). Trimming took off 6 bases at V and 3 bases at J, with 14 bases between the two ends. CDR3 length: 14 residues. Germline V gene data show CDR1 as KGHSH and CDR2 as LQKENI. Here the CDR3 reads CASSFDQGDTEAFF. In DNA, the CDR3 is TGTGCCAGCTCCTTCGATCAGGGAGACACTGAAGCTTTCTTT. Combining the CDR3 with reference TRBV18 and TRBJ1-1 gives the whole variable domain NAGVMQNPRHLVRRRGQEARLRCSPMKGHSHVYWYRQLPEEGLKFMVYLQKENIIDESGMPKERFSAEFPKEGPSILRIQQVVRGDSAAYFCASSFDQGDTEAFFGQGTRLTVV.

The chain employs TRBV3-1 (or the pseudogene TRBV3-2) and TRBJ2-7, with 9 bases matching TRBD2. With V trimmed by 4 bases and J by 4 bases, 8 bases remained unmatched. Germline-derived CDR1 and CDR2 are LGHDT and YNNKEL (reference sequence). This CDR3 region has 15 residues. DNA for the CDR3: TGTGCCAGCAGCCCCACACGGACTAGCGAATACGAGCAGTACTTC. This encodes CASSPTRTSEYEQYF.

In regard to this clone: At the DNA level, this CDR3 is encoded by other sequences in the same sample as well. The CDR3 DNA is TGTGCCAGCAGCCTAGGACAGACCAATCAGCCCCAGCATTTT. It yields the protein CASSLGQTNQPQHF. The chain combines TRBV3-1 (or the pseudogene TRBV3-2) with TRBJ1-5, with D tentatively TRBD1 (6 bases). The V and J ends lost 4 bases and 3 bases respectively, with 10 bases between them. The germline V gene encodes CDR1 LGHDT and CDR2 YNNKEL (reference sequence). This CDR3 has 14 amino acids.

The chain joins TRBV12-3 or TRBV12-4 to TRBJ1-2; TRBD1 aligns across 9 bases. This CDR3 region has 13 residues. J gave up 12 bases and V 6 bases, and 11 bases lay outside the gene matches. CDR3 bases: TGTGCCAGCAGGTCCGCGGGACAGGGAGTTCACACCTTC. Protein product: CASRSAGQGVHTF.

Written as DNA, the CDR3 is TGTGCCAGCAGTGAGTACAGGGTTGCATACGAGCAGTACTTC. This encodes CASSEYRVAYEQYF. V gene TRBV2 combines with J gene TRBJ2-7; weak D call: TRBD1 (6 bases). The CDR3 has 14 residues. Trimming removed 3 bases from V and 4 bases from J, with 13 bases in between. Germline loops: CDR1 SNHLY, CDR2 FYNNEI.

The chain has TRBV4-2 and TRBJ2-1; TRBD2 matches 12 bases. This CDR3 is built from 18 residues. Germline V gives CDR1 LGHNA, CDR2 YNFKEQ. The V gene end was trimmed by 0 bases and the J gene end by 10 bases; junction bases not matched to a gene: 13. DNA of the CDR3: TGTGCCAGCAGCCAAGATCCCATGGGACTAGCGGGCGTGGGAGAGCAGTTCTTC. Translated: CASSQDPMGLAGVGEQFF.

The chain employs TRBV2 and TRBJ2-5; no definite D call. CDR3 length equals 12 residues. Germline CDR1 and CDR2: SNHLY and FYNNEI. Between the trimmed V and J ends, which lost 6 bases and 5 bases, there was a span of 10 bases. The CDR3, as DNA: TGTGCCAGCAGCTATGAAGGGGAGACCCAGTACTTC. This sequence encodes CASSYEGETQYF.

This chain connects TRBV6-4 to TRBJ2-3; tentative D call: TRBD2 (5 bases). V was shortened by 2 bases and J by 5 bases, with 14 bases between the two germline ends. The CDR3 runs to 15 residues. Germline CDR1 MRHNA, CDR2 SNTAGT. CDR3 DNA: TGTGCCAGCAGTGACGGGGAGAGGAACATAGATACGCAGTATTTT. Residues: CASSDGERNIDTQYF.

V is TRBV5-1 and J is TRBJ2-7; 7 nucleotides line up with TRBD1. The CDR3 covers 13 residues. The V gene end was trimmed by 1 base and the J gene end by 4 bases; junction bases not matched to a gene: 2. Per germline, CDR1 SGHRS and CDR2 YFSETQ. The CDR3 protein is CASSLSTGYEQYV. The CDR3 bases are TGCGCCAGCAGCTTGTCGACAGGGTACGAGCAGTACGTC.

This clone was recorded only once. The CDR3 DNA reads as TGTGCCAGCAGCCGAAGTAGAACCGGGGAGCTGTTTTTT. It is translated as CASSRSRTGELFF. The chain recombines TRBV5-4 with TRBJ2-2; no clear D. The germline gives CDR1 SGHNT, CDR2 YYREEE (reference sequence). V lost 4 bases and J lost 5, with 9 bases in between. The CDR3 loop spans 13 amino acids.

The chain employs TRBV5-5 and TRBJ2-1, with D perhaps TRBD1 (5 bases). The germline V and J ends were trimmed by 1 base and 9 bases, with 14 bases remaining between them. CDR1 and CDR2 (germline): SGHKS, YYEKEE (reference sequence). The CDR3 is made up of 14 amino acids. The chain's CDR3 is CASSLLAAQGEQFF. CDR3 nucleotides: TGTGCCAGCAGCTTGTTGGCCGCTCAGGGTGAGCAGTTCTTC.

The rearrangement uses TRBV2 and TRBJ1-5; TRBD1 matches 11 bases. Germline loops: CDR1 SNHLY, CDR2 FYNNEI. The CDR3 contains 16 residues. V was clipped by 6 bases and J by 2 bases; unmatched bases: 6. CDR3 loop: CASRMDRGQGNQPQHF. CDR3 bases: TGTGCCAGCAGAATGGACAGGGGGCAAGGCAATCAGCCCCAGCATTTT.

The gene calls are TRBV5-5 and TRBJ2-5, with D perhaps TRBD1 or TRBD2 (6 bases each). Germline values: CDR1 SGHKS, CDR2 YYEKEE (reference sequence). V dropped 3 bases and J dropped 3 bases, with 18 bases sitting between them. CDR3 length: 16 residues. The CDR3 nucleotides read TGTGCCAGCAGCTCACTAGGGGGGCTTGGTGAAGAGACCCAGTACTTC. Translating it yields CASSSLGGLGEETQYF.

The chain is built from TRBV7-2 and TRBJ1-2; no clear D gene. V was trimmed by 5 bases and J by 4 bases, leaving 11 bases between them. CDR3 length equals 13 residues. The germline V gene has CDR1 SGHTA and CDR2 FQGNSA. The CDR3 bases are TGTGCCAGCAGCCCACCTACAGTCTATGGCTACACCTTC. It yields the protein CASSPPTVYGYTF.

The genes are TRBV30 and TRBJ1-1; 8 bases agree with TRBD1. There are 15 residues in the CDR3. The V segment lost 1 base and the J segment 6 bases; nucleotides outside the gene matches: 10. Germline V gene lookup returns CDR1 GTSNPN and CDR2 SVGIG (reference sequence). For the CDR3, the DNA is TGTGCCTGGAGTGGAGGGGGACAGGAGAGGGCTGAAGCTTTCTTT. Translating gives CAWSGGGQERAEAFF.

This chain joins TRBV15 and TRBJ2-7, with 10 bases that match TRBD2. Germline V gene lookup returns CDR1 LNHNV and CDR2 YYDKDF (reference sequence). With 0 bases clipped from V and 4 bases from J, the junction kept 9 bases outside the gene matches. This CDR3 spans 17 amino acids. The CDR3 sequence is CATSRDMGTSGTYEQYF. CDR3 sequence (DNA): TGTGCCACCAGCAGAGATATGGGAACTAGCGGGACTTACGAGCAGTACTTC.

V is TRBV5-1 and J is TRBJ1-2; D not resolved. The CDR3 is 15 residues long. Per germline, CDR1 SGHRS and CDR2 YFSETQ. Trimming removed 1 base from V and 0 bases from J, with 10 bases in between. In DNA, the CDR3 is TGCGCCAGCAGCTTGACGGCAGCAACTAACTATGGCTACACCTTC. Translation: CASSLTAATNYGYTF.

This clone was seen more than once but under ten times. J is TRBJ2-3 and V is TRBV6-6; D tentatively reads TRBD1 or TRBD2 (6 bases each). Germline V gives CDR1 MNHNY, CDR2 SVGAGI (reference sequence). The V gene lost 5 bases and the J gene lost 4 bases, with 19 bases spanning the gap. The CDR3 runs 16 residues. CDR3: CASSRRDMGGADTQYF. The CDR3 region has the DNA TGTGCCAGCAGTCGACGGGACATGGGGGGCGCAGATACGCAGTATTTT.

The chain joins TRBV15 to TRBJ1-3; unclear D gene. The V and J ends lost 2 bases and 4 bases respectively, with 6 bases between them. The CDR3 totals 13 residues. The germline V gene encodes CDR1 LNHNV and CDR2 YYDKDF (reference sequence). This chain's CDR3 is CATSRPFGNTIYF. DNA for the CDR3: TGTGCCACCAGCAGACCGTTCGGAAACACCATATATTTT.

The V call is TRBV7-9, the J call TRBJ1-2; maybe TRBD1 (6 bases). Trimming pared 8 bases from V and 8 bases from J, leaving 12 bases between. The CDR3 length is 11 residues. The germline V gene encodes CDR1 SEHNR and CDR2 FQNEAQ (reference sequence). The CDR3 DNA sequence: TGTGCCAGCTCGCTCGGGGGCGGCTACACCTTC. It translates to CASSLGGGYTF. The full variable domain, its missing parts supplied by reference TRBV7-9 and TRBJ1-2, is DTGVSQNPRHKITKRGQNVTFRCDPISEHNRLYWYRQTLGQGPEFLTYFQNEAQLEKSRLLSDRFSAERPKGSFSTLEIQRTEQGDSAMYLCASSLGGGYTFGSGTRLTVV.

This clone rates as large. An end of the junction does not agree with germline; a read error may underlie this. V gene TRBV7-7 combines with J gene TRBJ2-5; 7 nucleotides match TRBD1. The CDR3 is 15 amino acids. The V gene's germline CDR1 is SSHAT and CDR2 FNYEAQ (reference sequence). The CDR3 DNA reads as TGTGCTAGCAGCTCCGGACAGGTGTTTCAGGAGACCCAGTACTTC. It translates to CASSSGQVFQETQYF. Filled out from reference TRBV7-7 and TRBJ2-5, the complete variable domain reads GAGVSQSPRYKVTKRGQDVTLRCDPISSHATLYWYQQALGQGPEFLTYFNYEAQPDKSGLPSDRFSAERPEGSISTLTIQRTEQRDSAMYRCASSSGQVFQETQYFGPGTRLLVL.

This rearrangement joins TRBV7-9 to TRBJ1-5; TRBD1 matches 12 bases. Trimming at V came to 3 bases and at J to 2 bases, leaving 2 bases not matched to a gene. There are 16 residues in the CDR3. CDR1 and CDR2 from the germline V gene are SEHNR and FQNEAQ (reference sequence). CDR3 in amino acids: CASSLGQGAGNQPQHF. The CDR3, as DNA: TGTGCCAGCAGCTTGGGACAGGGGGCTGGCAATCAGCCCCAGCATTTT.

This chain links TRBV7-2 with TRBJ1-5; a weak D match, TRBD1 (5 bases). The germline V gene has CDR1 SGHTA and CDR2 FQGNSA. The CDR3 totals 15 residues. Between the trimmed V and J ends, which lost 4 bases and 6 bases, there was a span of 16 bases. In DNA, the CDR3 is TGTGCCAGCAGCTCCGGGACGCGGGAGGGTCAGCCCCAGCATTTT. This encodes CASSSGTREGQPQHF.